The 18 T cell receptor beta chains reported below all come from one sample, sequenced in a study of blood T cell repertoires in COVID-19. Data came from immunoSEQ multiplex PCR; TCRdb stores just in-frame clones and leaves some out. This sample has fewer than 150,000 clones; 84% occur once, and the top ten carry around 13%. The specimen was peripheral blood. Receptor source: a human donor in a cohort sampled during active COVID-19.

J is TRBJ2-7 and V is TRBV11-2; 12 bases match TRBD2. J was trimmed by 4 bases and V by 4 bases; bases with no gene match: 11. This CDR3 is 17 amino acids long. Germline lookup yields CDR1 SGHAT and CDR2 FQNNGV. Here the CDR3 DNA reads TGTGCCAGCAGCTCCTACGCCTCCGGGACTAGCGGGTACGAGCAGTACTTC. This sequence encodes CASSSYASGTSGYEQYF.

The CDR3 region has the DNA TGTGCCAGCAGCCAAGTAGGGGACTTTTATGGCTACACCTTC. This sequence encodes CASSQVGDFYGYTF. The rearrangement uses TRBV3-1 (or the pseudogene TRBV3-2) and TRBJ1-2, with D perhaps TRBD1 (5 bases). The CDR3 length is 14 residues. Germline CDR1 is LGHDT and CDR2 is YNNKEL (reference sequence). V lost 1 base to trimming and J lost 5 bases, with 11 bases between them.

The rearrangement uses TRBV27 and TRBJ1-5, with no clear D. Germline-derived CDR1 and CDR2 are MNHEY and SMNVEV (reference sequence). CDR3 length equals 16 residues. V lost 6 bases to trimming and J lost 6 bases, with 21 bases between them. For the CDR3, the DNA is TGTGCCAGCAGCCGCAACCTGCCCACCGGTTTTCAGCCCCAGCATTTT. As protein: CASSRNLPTGFQPQHF.

The chain is built from TRBV7-6 and TRBJ1-4; 8 bases are shared with TRBD1. CDR3 length equals 15 residues. The ends lost 5 bases at V and 7 bases at J; junction bases unmatched: 9. Germline CDR1 is SGHVS and CDR2 is FNYEAQ. The CDR3 is CASSIGQGRGEKLFF. CDR3 in DNA: TGTGCCAGCAGCATCGGACAGGGCCGTGGTGAAAAACTGTTTTTT.

The chain combines TRBV3-1 (or the pseudogene TRBV3-2) with TRBJ2-5; 8 bases line up with TRBD2. Unmatched junction bases numbered 9, after V lost 4 bases and J lost 5 bases. This CDR3 comprises 15 residues. Looked up from germline, CDR1 is LGHDT and CDR2 is YNNKEL (reference sequence). Here the CDR3 reads CASSPLTSAGETQYF. The CDR3 DNA is TGTGCCAGCAGCCCTTTGACTAGCGCGGGGGAGACCCAGTACTTC.

The V gene is TRBV6-1, the J gene TRBJ1-2; no clear D. Germline-derived CDR1 and CDR2 are MNHNS and SASEGT. This CDR3 is 13 amino acids long. With 2 bases removed from V and 5 bases from J, the gap between germline ends came to 9 bases. CDR3 sequence reads: CASSEREVYGYTF. The CDR3 nucleotides read TGTGCCAGCAGTGAACGAGAAGTGTATGGCTACACCTTC.

The chain couples TRBV5-1 to TRBJ1-1, with D tentatively TRBD1 (5 bases). This CDR3 has 15 amino acids. Germline V CDR1 and CDR2: SGHRS, YFSETQ. With 0 bases removed from V and 1 base from J, the gap between germline ends came to 10 bases. CDR3 protein: CASSLGGRGNTEAFF. In DNA, the CDR3 is TGCGCCAGCAGCTTGGGTGGGAGGGGGAACACTGAAGCTTTCTTT.

This clone was seen just once. V gene TRBV3-1 (or the pseudogene TRBV3-2) combines with J gene TRBJ1-2; 7 positions agree with TRBD1. The CDR3 has 15 residues. Germline trimming cut 2 bases from V and 4 bases from J; bases unmatched to any gene: 7. Germline V CDR1 and CDR2: LGHDT, YNNKEL (reference sequence). CDR3 protein: CASSQRDRALYGYTF. In nucleotides, the CDR3 is TGTGCCAGCAGCCAACGGGACAGAGCTCTCTATGGCTACACCTTC.

This clone has just one count. The rearrangement uses TRBV6-6 and TRBJ1-5, with D tentatively TRBD1 (5 bases). This CDR3 spans 15 amino acids. Germline assignment: CDR1 MNHNY and CDR2 SVGAGI (reference sequence). Trimming took off 6 bases at V and 7 bases at J, with 19 bases between the two ends. The CDR3 here is CASSDRAAGGQPQHF. The CDR3 nucleotides are TGTGCCAGCAGCGACCGGGCCGCCGGGGGACAGCCCCAGCATTTT.

This clone was recorded only once. The rearrangement links TRBV27 to TRBJ2-1, with 14 positions matching TRBD2. The CDR3 covers 15 residues. The germline gives CDR1 MNHEY, CDR2 SMNVEV (reference sequence). Trimming cost V 4 bases and J 10 bases; bases outside gene matches: 6. The chain's CDR3 is CASSSRLAGGHEQFF. The CDR3 DNA follows: TGTGCCAGCAGTTCCCGACTAGCGGGGGGGCACGAGCAGTTCTTC.

The rearrangement joins TRBV19 to TRBJ1-1, with 9 bases matching TRBD1. The CDR3 is made up of 15 amino acids. Per germline, CDR1 LNHDA and CDR2 SQIVND (reference sequence). J gave up 4 bases and V 3 bases, and 6 bases lay outside the gene matches. This chain's CDR3 is CASSIATGGGTEAFF. The CDR3 nucleotides read TGTGCCAGTAGTATCGCGACAGGGGGGGGCACTGAAGCTTTCTTT.

CDR3 residues: CASSWNRGREQFF. The DNA of the CDR3 is TGTGCCAGCAGCTGGAACAGGGGGCGGGAGCAGTTCTTC. The rearrangement links TRBV7-8 to TRBJ2-1; 9 bases fit TRBD1. V dropped 4 bases and J dropped 10; count of bases not matched to a gene: 5. This CDR3 has 13 amino acids. Germline assignment: CDR1 SGHVS and CDR2 FQNEAQ.

This clone showed up just once. This chain links TRBV19 with TRBJ2-4, with D perhaps matching TRBD1 (5 bases). Germline V CDR1 and CDR2: LNHDA, SQIVND (reference sequence). This CDR3 region has 16 residues. V gave up 3 bases and J gave up 2 bases, with 14 bases separating them. The CDR3 region is CASSIGQGYSKNIQYF. CDR3 DNA: TGTGCCAGTAGTATCGGGCAGGGTTACTCCAAAAACATTCAGTACTTC.

The chain recombines TRBV9 with TRBJ2-1, with 8 bases matching TRBD2. The CDR3 length is 18 residues. V was pared by 5 bases and J by 0 bases, with 13 bases of the junction left unmatched. Germline CDR1 and CDR2: SGDLS and YYNGEE. This CDR3 is CASRDAREGYHSYNEQFF. The CDR3 DNA reads as TGTGCCAGCAGAGATGCACGGGAGGGCTACCACTCCTACAATGAGCAGTTCTTC.

The chain is built from TRBV30 and TRBJ1-5; weak D call: TRBD1 (5 bases). CDR3 size: 14 residues. The V end lost 1 base, the J end lost 4 bases, and 11 bases lay between the germline ends. Germline CDR1 and CDR2: GTSNPN and SVGIG (reference sequence). CDR3 DNA sequence: TGTGCCTGGAGTGGACAGTCAGTTAATCAGCCCCAGCATTTT. Translation: CAWSGQSVNQPQHF. The full variable domain, its missing parts supplied by reference TRBV30 and TRBJ1-5, is SQTIHQWPATLVQPVGSPLSLECTVEGTSNPNLYWYRQAAGRGLQLLFYSVGIGQISSEVPQNLSASRPQDRQFILSSKKLLLSDSGFYLCAWSGQSVNQPQHFGDGTRLSIL.

The chain is built from TRBV4-2 and TRBJ2-2; 7 bases line up with TRBD2. Unmatched junction bases numbered 2, after V lost 0 bases and J lost 4 bases. The CDR3 extends over 15 amino acids. CDR1 and CDR2 from the germline V gene are LGHNA and YNFKEQ. The CDR3 loop reads CASSQDGRVTGELFF. The CDR3 region has the DNA TGTGCCAGCAGCCAAGATGGGAGGGTCACCGGGGAGCTGTTTTTT.

This chain connects TRBV24-1 to TRBJ2-7; 7 nucleotides line up with TRBD2. The germline CDR1 and CDR2 sequences are KGHDR and SFDVKD. V lost 2 bases and J lost 3; bases outside the gene matches: 12. This CDR3 is built from 17 residues. The CDR3, as DNA: TGTGCCACCAGTGATTCTTCCCCCAGCGGGACTTGCTACGAGCAGTACTTC. This sequence encodes CATSDSSPSGTCYEQYF.

The chain joins TRBV4-2 to TRBJ2-1; 15 bases are shared with TRBD2. CDR1 and CDR2 from the germline V gene are LGHNA and YNFKEQ. With V trimmed by 0 bases and J by 8 bases, 5 bases remained unmatched. The CDR3 totals 17 residues. The CDR3 DNA is TGTGCCAGCAGCCAAGAAGGGGGACTAGCGGGGGGCGATGAGCAGTTCTTC. Its protein is CASSQEGGLAGGDEQFF.